A selection of T cell receptor beta chains follows, all from one sample in a study of blood T cell repertoires in COVID-19. Produced via immunoSEQ multiplex PCR; TCRdb's table is partial and in-frame only. The sample consists of about 64,000 clones, 80% to 95% of them appearing once. Sequenced sample: peripheral blood. The origin of the receptors is an elderly woman with active COVID-19. Each CDR3 is given with its conserved first and last residue. D genes are given only for firm matches. Clone size is not always given. Where it is, it says once, few, many or a class for expanded clones.

J: TRBJ2-3; D: NA; size: NA; V: TRBV11-3; CDR3: CASSLSSTDTQYF; DNA: TGTGCCAGCAGCTTATCGTCTACAGATACGCAGTATTTT
J: TRBJ1-5; D: TRBD1; size: NA; V: TRBV5-8; CDR3: CASRRGQDGQPQHF; DNA: TGTGCCAGCAGAAGGGGACAGGATGGTCAGCCCCAGCATTTT
J: TRBJ2-2; D: NA; size: NA; V: TRBV7-2; CDR3: CASSFAANTGELFF; DNA: TGTGCCAGCAGCTTTGCAGCGAACACCGGGGAGCTGTTTTTT
J: TRBJ2-1; D: NA; size: NA; V: TRBV5-6; CDR3: CASSLKTTARDEQFF; DNA: TGTGCCAGCAGCTTGAAAACAACCGCTCGTGATGAGCAGTTCTTC
J: TRBJ2-5; D: TRBD1; size: NA; V: TRBV18; CDR3: CASSQLTGGEETQYF; DNA: TGTGCCAGCTCACAGCTGACAGGGGGAGAAGAGACCCAGTACTTC
J: TRBJ1-1; D: NA; size: NA; V: TRBV5-6; CDR3: CASSVRGVATEAFF; DNA: TGTGCCAGCAGCGTCAGGGGTGTAGCCACTGAAGCTTTCTTT
J: TRBJ1-1; D: NA; size: NA; V: TRBV5-1; CDR3: CASSLDPEGSTEAFF; DNA: TGCGCCAGCAGCTTGGATCCGGAGGGGAGCACTGAAGCTTTCTTT
J: TRBJ2-2; D: TRBD2; size: NA; V: TRBV27; CDR3: CASSSSLAIRYTGELFF; DNA: TGTGCCAGCAGTTCATCACTAGCGATAAGGTACACCGGGGAGCTGTTTTTT
J: TRBJ2-1; D: NA; size: NA; V: TRBV21-1; CDR3: CASSQLGTGGHEQFF; DNA: TGTGCCAGCAGCCAGCTCGGGACAGGGGGACATGAGCAGTTCTTC
J: TRBJ2-3; D: NA; size: NA; V: TRBV21-1; CDR3: CASSSQGTGVRSDTQYF; DNA: TGTGCCAGCAGCTCCCAAGGAACAGGGGTCCGGTCAGATACGCAGTATTTT
J: TRBJ1-2; D: TRBD1; size: NA; V: TRBV25-1; CDR3: CASSEPGTGGGYGYTF; DNA: TGTGCCAGCAGTGAACCCGGGACAGGGGGCGGCTATGGCTACACCTTC
J: TRBJ2-1; D: TRBD2; size: NA; V: TRBV7-8; CDR3: CASSSSGGPYNEQFF; DNA: TGTGCCAGCAGTTCTAGCGGGGGCCCCTACAATGAGCAGTTCTTC
J: TRBJ2-2; D: NA; size: NA; V: TRBV7-9; CDR3: CASSLSAANTGELFF; DNA: TGTGCCAGCAGCTTATCGGCGGCGAACACCGGGGAGCTGTTTTTT
J: TRBJ1-1; D: NA; size: NA; V: TRBV3-1/TRBV3-2; CDR3: CASSATGEAFF; DNA: TGTGCCAGCAGTGCCACGGGAGAAGCTTTCTTT
J: TRBJ1-5; D: NA; size: NA; V: TRBV28; CDR3: CASSLLQGSQHF; DNA: TGTGCCAGCAGTTTATTGCAGGGATCCCAGCATTTT
J: TRBJ2-3; D: TRBD2; size: NA; V: TRBV24-1; CDR3: CATSDRASGSTDTQYF; DNA: TGTGCCACCAGTGATAGGGCTAGCGGGAGTACAGATACGCAGTATTTT
J: TRBJ1-1; D: TRBD1; size: NA; V: TRBV24-1; CDR3: CATSDSRQGNTEAFF; DNA: TGTGCCACCAGTGATTCCCGACAGGGGAACACTGAAGCTTTCTTT
J: TRBJ2-4; D: NA; size: once; V: TRBV15; CDR3: CATSRDTVARRAKNIQYF; DNA: TGTGCCACCAGCAGAGATACTGTCGCACGCCGAGCCAAAAACATTCAGTACTTC
J: TRBJ2-1; D: TRBD2; size: NA; V: TRBV11-3; CDR3: CASSPGLAGDNEQFF; DNA: TGTGCCAGCAGCCCGGGACTAGCGGGAGACAATGAGCAGTTCTTC
J: TRBJ1-2; D: NA; size: NA; V: TRBV6-6; CDR3: CASSYSIVDGYTF; DNA: TGTGCCAGCAGTTACTCGATAGTTGATGGCTACACCTTC
J: TRBJ2-2; D: TRBD2; size: NA; V: TRBV6-2/TRBV6-3; CDR3: CASSLRGGHSNTGELFF; DNA: TGTGCCAGCAGTCTGCGGGGGGGCCACTCTAACACCGGGGAGCTGTTTTTT
J: TRBJ2-1; D: TRBD1; size: once; V: TRBV24-1; CDR3: CATSDSGTVYNEQFF; DNA: TGTGCCACCAGTGATTCCGGGACAGTATACAATGAGCAGTTCTTC
J: TRBJ2-3; D: TRBD1; size: once; V: TRBV3-1/TRBV3-2; CDR3: CASSHRQGDTQYF; DNA: TGTGCCAGCAGCCACCGACAGGGAGATACGCAGTATTTT
J: TRBJ1-2; D: NA; size: NA; V: TRBV4-1; CDR3: CASSRSGEGYYGYTF; DNA: TGCGCCAGCAGCCGCTCTGGGGAGGGTTACTATGGCTACACCTTC
J: TRBJ2-5; D: NA; size: NA; V: TRBV20-1; CDR3: CSAMAEETQYF; DNA: TGCAGTGCTATGGCAGAAGAGACCCAGTACTTC
J: TRBJ2-3; D: TRBD2; size: NA; V: TRBV4-1; CDR3: CASSQAGGMTDTQYF; DNA: TGCGCCAGCAGCCAGGCGGGGGGGATGACAGATACGCAGTATTTT
J: TRBJ1-6; D: NA; size: few; V: TRBV3-1/TRBV3-2; CDR3: CASSQGGRNSPLHF; DNA: TGTGCCAGCAGCCAAGGAGGTCGTAATTCACCCCTCCACTTT
J: TRBJ1-1; D: NA; size: NA; V: TRBV10-3; CDR3: CAISDGGATEAFF; DNA: TGTGCCATCAGTGACGGGGGGGCCACTGAAGCTTTCTTT
J: TRBJ1-1; D: NA; size: NA; V: TRBV6-6; CDR3: CASSYSSEAFF; DNA: TGTGCCAGCAGTTATTCCAGTGAAGCTTTCTTT
J: TRBJ1-2; D: NA; size: NA; V: TRBV2; CDR3: CASERGGVDYGYTF; DNA: TGTGCCAGCGAGAGGGGGGGAGTCGACTATGGCTACACCTTC
J: TRBJ2-7; D: NA; size: NA; V: TRBV6-5; CDR3: CASSLTYEQYF; DNA: TGTGCCAGCAGCCTAACCTACGAGCAGTACTTC
J: TRBJ1-2; D: TRBD1; size: NA; V: TRBV7-2; CDR3: CASSAGQANIYGYTF; DNA: TGTGCCAGCAGCGCGGGACAGGCAAACATCTATGGCTACACCTTC
J: TRBJ2-1; D: TRBD2; size: NA; V: TRBV6-4; CDR3: CASSDLGAGGNEQFF; DNA: TGTGCCAGCAGTGACCTAGGGGCGGGAGGAAATGAGCAGTTCTTC
J: TRBJ2-3; D: TRBD1; size: NA; V: TRBV5-1; CDR3: CASSRGQDTDTQYF; DNA: TGCGCCAGCAGCAGGGGACAGGACACAGATACGCAGTATTTT
J: TRBJ1-2; D: TRBD1; size: NA; V: TRBV28; CDR3: CASSPVGGDRGREGYTF; DNA: TGTGCCAGCAGTCCCGTAGGGGGGGACAGGGGCCGGGAGGGCTACACCTTC